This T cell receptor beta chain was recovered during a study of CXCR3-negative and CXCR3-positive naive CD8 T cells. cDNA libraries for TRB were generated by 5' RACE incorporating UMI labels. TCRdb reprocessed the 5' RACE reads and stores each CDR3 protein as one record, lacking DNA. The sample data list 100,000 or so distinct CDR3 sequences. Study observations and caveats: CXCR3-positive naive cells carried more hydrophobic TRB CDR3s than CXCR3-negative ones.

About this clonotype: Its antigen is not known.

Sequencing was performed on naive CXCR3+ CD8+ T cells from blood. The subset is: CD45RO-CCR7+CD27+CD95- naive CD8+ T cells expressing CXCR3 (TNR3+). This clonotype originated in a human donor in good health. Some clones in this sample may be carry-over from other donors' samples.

Here the CDR3 reads CASSWAPPGTGELFF. The chain has TRBV28 and TRBJ2-2; with no DNA, the TCRdb D assignment of TRBD2 cannot be verified. Germline V lookup: CDR1 MDHEN, CDR2 SYDVKM. The CDR3 length is 15 residues.